This is a list of T cell receptor beta chains from one sample in a study of T cell responses to AZD1222 COVID-19 vaccine. Produced via immunoSEQ multiplex PCR; TCRdb's table is partial and in-frame only. The sample contains some 150,000 clones, roughly 93% of which appear only once. The sequences come from peripheral blood, collected on day 0 of AZD1222 vaccination. Receptors were obtained from an adult in good health. The CDR3 runs from the conserved cysteine through the conserved F or W. Each record gives: CDR3 DNA, CDR3 protein, J gene, V gene, clone size, D gene. A D gene is named only where the DNA matches it firmly. Clone size appears in some rows only: once, few, many, or a class for an expanded clone.

TGTGCCAGTAGTGCCACAGGGATCGGACTTGAGCAGTACTTC CASSATGIGLEQYF TRBJ2-7 TRBV19 few .
TGTGCCAGCAGCCAAGACAGGGGGGTTGTCACCGGGGAGCTGTTTTTT CASSQDRGVVTGELFF TRBJ2-2 TRBV5-4 . TRBD1
TGTGCCAGCAGTTACTTCATGGGCTACGTGTATTTT CASSYFMGYVYF TRBJ2-3 TRBV6-2/TRBV6-3 . .
TGTGCCAGCAGTTTGAATGGCTACACCTTC CASSLNGYTF TRBJ1-2 TRBV28 . .
TGCGCCAGCAGCCATGGGACAGAAACAGATACGCAGTATTTT CASSHGTETDTQYF TRBJ2-3 TRBV5-1 . TRBD1
TGTGCCAGCCACGACAGGGCAGATACGCAGTATTTT CASHDRADTQYF TRBJ2-3 TRBV6-5 . TRBD1
TGTGCCAGCTCCGGGACTCAACTCAATCAGCCCCAGCATTTT CASSGTQLNQPQHF TRBJ1-5 TRBV6-5 . .
TGTGCCAGCAGCACTACTAGCGGGGGAACCTACGAGCAGTACTTC CASSTTSGGTYEQYF TRBJ2-7 TRBV7-2 . TRBD2
TGTGCCAGCTCACCACGGAGACAGGGGAGCGTCACAGATACGCAGTATTTT CASSPRRQGSVTDTQYF TRBJ2-3 TRBV18 . TRBD1
TGCGCCAGCAGCTGGGACAGGGTGGTCTATGGCTACACCTTC CASSWDRVVYGYTF TRBJ1-2 TRBV5-1 . TRBD1
TGTGCCAGCACCCTCCCGGGACTCACGGTCCCCGGGGAGCTGTTTTTT CASTLPGLTVPGELFF TRBJ2-2 TRBV7-8 . .
TGTGCCAGCAGTTACGGGGAGGGGCCCCCAAACGAGCAGTACTTC CASSYGEGPPNEQYF TRBJ2-7 TRBV6-2/TRBV6-3 . TRBD2
TGTGCCAGCTTTACCGGGACCCCAGCTTACAATGAGCAGTTCTTC CASFTGTPAYNEQFF TRBJ2-1 TRBV6-5 . .
TGTGCCAGCAGCTTTACTAGCGGGGGGAATGAGCAGTTCTTC CASSFTSGGNEQFF TRBJ2-1 TRBV7-2 . TRBD2
TGTGCCAGCAGTCCTTGGGACAGGGACTCTGGAAACACCATATATTTT CASSPWDRDSGNTIYF TRBJ1-3 TRBV28 . TRBD1
TGTGCCAGCAGGGGTACCTCTGGAAACACCATATATTTT CASRGTSGNTIYF TRBJ1-3 TRBV7-9 . .
TGTGCCAGCAGCGGGCAGACCCAGTACTTC CASSGQTQYF TRBJ2-5 TRBV5-6 . .
TGTGCCAGCAGCTTGGCCGGCGGGAGCTCCTACGAGCAGTACTTC CASSLAGGSSYEQYF TRBJ2-7 TRBV5-6 . TRBD2